This is a list of T cell receptor beta chains from one sample in a study of vaccination effects on CD4 cells after COVID-19. The method was immunoSEQ multiplex PCR; TCRdb's version includes in-frame clones alone and lacks a portion of them. This sample yields 70,000 or so clones, of which approximately 73% are seen a single time; approximately 2.4% belongs to the top ten. No antigens are known for them. This sample comprised CD4+ T cells from PBMCs cultured without peptide, obtained after COVID-19 vaccination. The receptors stem from a human donor who received a COVID-19 vaccine. The CDR3 runs from the conserved cysteine through the conserved F or W. D genes are given only for firm matches. Clone size is shown for a subset of rows, as once, few, many or a class of expanded clone.

clone size: -; J gene: TRBJ1-2; D gene: -; V gene: TRBV6-6; CDR3 DNA: TGTGCCAGCAGTTACTCCGGGGGTTTTGCTAACTATGGCTACACCTTC; CDR3 protein: CASSYSGGFANYGYTF
clone size: few; J gene: TRBJ1-5; D gene: -; V gene: TRBV2; CDR3 DNA: TGTGCCAGTGACGAACAGGGCCCCCGCAATCAGCCCCAGCATTTT; CDR3 protein: CASDEQGPRNQPQHF
clone size: -; J gene: TRBJ2-1; D gene: -; V gene: TRBV10-3; CDR3 DNA: TGTGCCATCAGTGACCCAGAGGTGGAGCACAATGAGCAGTTCTTC; CDR3 protein: CAISDPEVEHNEQFF
clone size: -; J gene: TRBJ1-5; D gene: -; V gene: TRBV30; CDR3 DNA: TGTGCCTGGAGCGTCAATAGCAATCAGCCCCAGCATTTT; CDR3 protein: CAWSVNSNQPQHF
clone size: -; J gene: TRBJ1-2; D gene: -; V gene: TRBV4-1; CDR3 DNA: TGCGCCAGCAGCCAAGCTCAGGAGAGGCTGGTCGGCTACACCTTC; CDR3 protein: CASSQAQERLVGYTF
clone size: -; J gene: TRBJ1-2; D gene: TRBD1; V gene: TRBV13; CDR3 DNA: TGTGCCAGCAGCTTAATATCGGCAGGGGGTAGTTTTCATGGCTACACCTTC; CDR3 protein: CASSLISAGGSFHGYTF
clone size: once; J gene: TRBJ1-2; D gene: TRBD1; V gene: TRBV6-5; CDR3 DNA: TGTGCCAGCAGACGGACAGGGCTCTATGGCTACACCTTC; CDR3 protein: CASRRTGLYGYTF
clone size: -; J gene: TRBJ1-5; D gene: TRBD1; V gene: TRBV7-8; CDR3 DNA: TGTGCCAGCAGCCCAGACAGGGTGGGTCAGCCCCAGCATTTT; CDR3 protein: CASSPDRVGQPQHF
clone size: -; J gene: TRBJ1-5; D gene: TRBD1; V gene: TRBV19; CDR3 DNA: TGTGCCAGTAGGGACAGGGGGTTAGGCAATCAGCCCCAGCATTTT; CDR3 protein: CASRDRGLGNQPQHF
clone size: -; J gene: TRBJ2-1; D gene: TRBD2; V gene: TRBV28; CDR3 DNA: TGTGCCAGCAGTTTAGTATATCCGGGACTAGCGGGGGGGAGGCAGTTCTTC; CDR3 protein: CASSLVYPGLAGGRQFF
clone size: -; J gene: TRBJ1-2; D gene: TRBD1; V gene: TRBV11-2; CDR3 DNA: TGTGCCAGCAGTCGGGGGACAGGGAATAACTATGGCTACACCTTC; CDR3 protein: CASSRGTGNNYGYTF
clone size: -; J gene: TRBJ2-3; D gene: -; V gene: TRBV9; CDR3 DNA: TGTGCCAGCAGTGCACCGGGCCCCCTGGCAGATACGCAGTATTTT; CDR3 protein: CASSAPGPLADTQYF
clone size: -; J gene: TRBJ2-5; D gene: -; V gene: TRBV15; CDR3 DNA: TGTGCCACCAGCAGAGGGTTAGGGGCAGGGGTCCGATTACAAGAGACCCAGTACTTC; CDR3 protein: CATSRGLGAGVRLQETQYF
clone size: -; J gene: TRBJ1-4; D gene: -; V gene: TRBV4-1; CDR3 DNA: TGCGCCAGCAGCCTAGAGATTAGGGTGGGGGCTGAAAAACTGTTTTTT; CDR3 protein: CASSLEIRVGAEKLFF
clone size: -; J gene: TRBJ2-1; D gene: TRBD1; V gene: TRBV5-8; CDR3 DNA: TGTGCCAGCAACAGACGGGACAGGCACAATGAGCAGTTCTTC; CDR3 protein: CASNRRDRHNEQFF
clone size: -; J gene: TRBJ2-5; D gene: -; V gene: TRBV5-1; CDR3 DNA: TGCGCCAGCAGCCGGAACGGGGCCCAAGAGACCCAGTACTTC; CDR3 protein: CASSRNGAQETQYF
clone size: -; J gene: TRBJ1-5; D gene: -; V gene: TRBV4-1; CDR3 DNA: TGCGCCAGCAGCCAATCCCCCGGAACAGGGCAAAATCAGCCCCAGCATTTT; CDR3 protein: CASSQSPGTGQNQPQHF
clone size: once; J gene: TRBJ2-2; D gene: -; V gene: TRBV24-1; CDR3 DNA: TGTGCGACTTCACGCGGACACACCGGGGAGCTGTTTTTT; CDR3 protein: CATSRGHTGELFF
clone size: -; J gene: TRBJ1-4; D gene: -; V gene: TRBV6-6; CDR3 DNA: TGTGCCTCACAGGAATTGGGAACTAATGAAAAACTGTTTTTT; CDR3 protein: CASQELGTNEKLFF
clone size: -; J gene: TRBJ1-4; D gene: -; V gene: TRBV19; CDR3 DNA: TGTGCCAGTAGGAGACAGGTGAGGGGTGAAAAACTGTTTTTT; CDR3 protein: CASRRQVRGEKLFF
clone size: -; J gene: TRBJ1-2; D gene: -; V gene: TRBV4-3; CDR3 DNA: TGCGCCAGCAGCCAAGATGGCTCGGATCCCCGCGGGAACGGCTACACCTTC; CDR3 protein: CASSQDGSDPRGNGYTF
clone size: few; J gene: TRBJ2-1; D gene: TRBD1; V gene: TRBV3-1/TRBV3-2; CDR3 DNA: TGTGCCAGCAGCCAACGGACAGGGAACAATGAGCAGTTCTTC; CDR3 protein: CASSQRTGNNEQFF
clone size: few; J gene: TRBJ2-1; D gene: -; V gene: TRBV7-3; CDR3 DNA: TGTGCCAGCAGCTTAACTAGGACCTACAATGAGCAGTTCTTC; CDR3 protein: CASSLTRTYNEQFF
clone size: -; J gene: TRBJ1-4; D gene: -; V gene: TRBV3-1/TRBV3-2; CDR3 DNA: TGTGCCAGCAGCCTGTGGACGACAACTAATGAAAAACTGTTTTTT; CDR3 protein: CASSLWTTTNEKLFF
clone size: -; J gene: TRBJ1-4; D gene: -; V gene: TRBV6-5; CDR3 DNA: TGTGCCAGCAGGGGCGACAATGAAAAACTGTTTTTT; CDR3 protein: CASRGDNEKLFF
clone size: few; J gene: TRBJ1-5; D gene: -; V gene: TRBV19; CDR3 DNA: TGTGCCAGTAGTATAGGCGTGAGCAATCAGCCCCAGCATTTT; CDR3 protein: CASSIGVSNQPQHF
clone size: few; J gene: TRBJ1-1; D gene: TRBD1; V gene: TRBV5-1; CDR3 DNA: TGCGCCAGCCGCAGGGACAGCCGTGAAGCTTTCTTT; CDR3 protein: CASRRDSREAFF
clone size: -; J gene: TRBJ1-5; D gene: -; V gene: TRBV6-6; CDR3 DNA: TGTGCCAGCAGTCGGCGACAGGATCCTAATAGCAATCAGCCCCAGCATTTT; CDR3 protein: CASSRRQDPNSNQPQHF
clone size: -; J gene: TRBJ1-2; D gene: TRBD1; V gene: TRBV3-1/TRBV3-2; CDR3 DNA: TGTGCCAGCAGCCAACCAGGGGGCTATGGCTACACCTTC; CDR3 protein: CASSQPGGYGYTF
clone size: -; J gene: TRBJ2-2; D gene: TRBD2; V gene: TRBV7-3; CDR3 DNA: TGTGCCAGCAGCCAGGGACTAGGAGCCGGGGAGCTGTTTTTT; CDR3 protein: CASSQGLGAGELFF
clone size: -; J gene: TRBJ1-6; D gene: -; V gene: TRBV2; CDR3 DNA: TGTGCCAGCAGACCCGATTCACCCCTCCACTTT; CDR3 protein: CASRPDSPLHF
clone size: -; J gene: TRBJ1-1; D gene: -; V gene: TRBV19; CDR3 DNA: TGTGCCAGTAGTATGAAAACTGGGGGCACTGAAGCTTTCTTT; CDR3 protein: CASSMKTGGTEAFF
clone size: -; J gene: TRBJ2-2; D gene: TRBD1; V gene: TRBV10-2; CDR3 DNA: TGCGCCAGCAGTGCCCGACCGGGACAGGGGACCGGGGAGCTGTTTTTT; CDR3 protein: CASSARPGQGTGELFF
clone size: -; J gene: TRBJ2-3; D gene: -; V gene: TRBV5-1; CDR3 DNA: TGCGCCAGCAGCTTGGCGCCAGGGCCAGATACGCAGTATTTT; CDR3 protein: CASSLAPGPDTQYF
clone size: -; J gene: TRBJ2-1; D gene: -; V gene: TRBV6-4; CDR3 DNA: TGTGCCAGCAGTGACTCGAAAGGGCTGGGCCAGCAGTTCTTC; CDR3 protein: CASSDSKGLGQQFF
clone size: -; J gene: TRBJ2-1; D gene: -; V gene: TRBV2; CDR3 DNA: TGTGCCAGCAGTGAAGAAAACTATGCTGAGCAGTTCTTC; CDR3 protein: CASSEENYAEQFF
clone size: -; J gene: TRBJ1-2; D gene: -; V gene: TRBV10-2; CDR3 DNA: TGCGCCAGCACCGCCGGTGGCACTCCGAACTATGGCTACACCTTC; CDR3 protein: CASTAGGTPNYGYTF
clone size: -; J gene: TRBJ2-1; D gene: -; V gene: TRBV27; CDR3 DNA: TGTGCCAGCAGCCTACAGCGACACACCCTTTACTACAATGAGCAGTTCTTC; CDR3 protein: CASSLQRHTLYYNEQFF
clone size: -; J gene: TRBJ1-5; D gene: TRBD1; V gene: TRBV18; CDR3 DNA: TGTGCCAGCTCACCGTCGACAGGGGAGGGGCAGCCCCAGCATTTT; CDR3 protein: CASSPSTGEGQPQHF
clone size: few; J gene: TRBJ2-4; D gene: TRBD2; V gene: TRBV10-3; CDR3 DNA: TGTGCCATCAGCCCGGGACTAGCGGGGGGTAGTTTAAAAAACATTCAGTACTTC; CDR3 protein: CAISPGLAGGSLKNIQYF